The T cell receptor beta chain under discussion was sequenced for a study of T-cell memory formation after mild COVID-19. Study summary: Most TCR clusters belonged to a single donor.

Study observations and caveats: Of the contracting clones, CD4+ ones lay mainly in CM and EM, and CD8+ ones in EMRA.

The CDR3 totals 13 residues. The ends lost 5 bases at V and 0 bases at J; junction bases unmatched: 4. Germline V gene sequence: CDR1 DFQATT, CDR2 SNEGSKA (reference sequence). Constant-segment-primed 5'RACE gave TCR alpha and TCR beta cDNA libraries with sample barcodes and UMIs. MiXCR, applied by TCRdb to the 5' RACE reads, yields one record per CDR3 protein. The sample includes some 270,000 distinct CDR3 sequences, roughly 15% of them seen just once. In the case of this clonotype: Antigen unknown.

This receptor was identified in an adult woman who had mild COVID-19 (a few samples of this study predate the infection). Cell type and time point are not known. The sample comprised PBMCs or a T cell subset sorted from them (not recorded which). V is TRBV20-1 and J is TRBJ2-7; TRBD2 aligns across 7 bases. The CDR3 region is CSAPGRASYEQYF. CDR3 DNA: TGCAGTGCTCCAGGGAGGGCCTCCTACGAGCAGTACTTC.